The clone carrying this T cell receptor (beta chain) was counted only a few times. The antigen is not known. Source study methods: After removing out-of-frame reads, millions of distinct TCRbeta sequences remained. Sequencing was performed with immunoSEQ multiplex PCR; in TCRdb, only in-frame clones are kept and a portion is missing. The DNA gave D and trimming, while V, J and clone size come from that table. The data show 30,000 to 40,000 clones, around 80% seen once. This entry is derived from a study of memory CD4+ T cells and cytomegalovirus serostatus. Findings and caveats of the study: Of more than 150 reported CMV TCRbeta sequences, 55 to 80 were found in memory CD4+ repertoires.

Single viable CD3+CD4+CD8-CD45RO+ cells were sorted as the memory CD4+ T cells. CMV serostatus came from serum IgG against pp150, pp28, p38, p52. After thawing, CD4+ T cells were positively selected. CDR1 and CDR2 from the germline V gene are SEHNR and FQNEAQ (reference sequence). The CDR3 spans 17 residues. V shed 5 bases, J shed 2 bases, and the junction held 14 bases outside the gene matches. Material for sequencing was memory CD4+ T cells from blood. V and J are TRBV7-9 and TRBJ2-7, with 8 bases lining up with TRBD2. This receptor was obtained from an adult in good health and CMV-seropositive. The DNA of the CDR3 is TGTGCCAGCAGCCGGGGGGGACTTTTCAATCGCGCCTACGAGCAGTACTTC. Translating gives CASSRGGLFNRAYEQYF. The full variable domain, in which reference TRBV7-9 and TRBJ2-7 provide the parts outside the CDR3, is DTGVSQNPRHKITKRGQNVTFRCDPISEHNRLYWYRQTLGQGPEFLTYFQNEAQLEKSRLLSDRFSAERPKGSFSTLEIQRTEQGDSAMYLCASSRGGLFNRAYEQYFGPGTRLTVT.